This T cell receptor (beta chain) was captured by sequencing in a study of blood T cell repertoires in COVID-19. The wider study: The United States, Italy and Spain were the sources of the acute and convalescent COVID-19 samples. Sources were T cells, B-cell-depleted T cells, or PBMCs; the material itself was cDNA or gDNA.

This clone has a single count. This CDR3 has 15 residues. The V segment lost 4 bases and the J segment 5 bases; nucleotides outside the gene matches: 9. Germline V gene data show CDR1 as LNHDA and CDR2 as SQIVND (reference sequence). Libraries were prepared by immunoSEQ multiplex PCR; TCRdb keeps only in-frame clonotypes and omits some of them. The table lists 250,000 to 300,000 clones, approximately 82% of them singletons. Individuals aged roughly 18 to 95 years were recruited from 24 US areas. In assigning cohorts, the study relied on participant-reported clinical history. The chain joins TRBV19 to TRBJ2-5; 8 bases fit TRBD2. Source material: PBMCs or T cells enriched from blood (not recorded which). This TCR was sampled from a man aged 35-49 years who had been exposed to COVID-19. The CDR3 sequence: CASSTPGRGDETQYF. For the CDR3, the DNA is TGTGCCAGTAGTACCCCCGGGAGGGGTGACGAGACCCAGTACTTC.